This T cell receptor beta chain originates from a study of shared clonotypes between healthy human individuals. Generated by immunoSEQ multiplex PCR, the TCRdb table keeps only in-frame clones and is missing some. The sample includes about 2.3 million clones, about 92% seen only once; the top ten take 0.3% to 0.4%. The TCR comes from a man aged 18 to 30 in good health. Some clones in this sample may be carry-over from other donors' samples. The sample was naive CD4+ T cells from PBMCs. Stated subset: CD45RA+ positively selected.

CDR3 sequence (DNA): TGTGCCAGCAGTTTAGGCCCCAGGGGCTCGTACGAGCAGTACTTC. Its translation: CASSLGPRGSYEQYF. This sequence joins TRBV28 and TRBJ2-7; D perhaps matches TRBD1 (6 bases). Looked up from germline, CDR1 is MDHEN and CDR2 is SYDVKM. The ends were cut back, 2 bases at V and 4 bases at J, with 15 bases in the middle. This CDR3 region has 15 residues.